The 10 T cell receptor beta chains below were found in one sample sequenced in a study of T cells in Graves' hyperthyroidism and ophthalmopathy. The investigators amplified TCR beta CDR3 regions from RNA transcripts. The HTBI set primed first-round TCR CDR3 RT-PCR. TCRdb redid the calling of the multiplex PCR reads with MiXCR, one entry per CDR3 protein. The sample lists some 98,000 distinct CDR3 sequences; 35% to 45% were seen once. The sequenced material came from peripheral blood or thyroid tissue (not recorded which). The source of these receptors is a woman in her 30s with Graves' hyperthyroidism.

This rearrangement joins TRBV25-1 to TRBJ1-1, with TRBD1 as a possible D gene (5 bases). Germline V gene sequence: CDR1 MGHDK, CDR2 SYGVNS. The CDR3 sequence is 16 residues long. Trimming took 7 bases from V and 0 from J, leaving 18 bases between them. The CDR3 region is CASIEDMEGLNTEAFF. In DNA, the CDR3 is TGTGCCAGCATCGAGGATATGGAGGGACTGAACACTGAAGCTTTCTTT. The whole variable domain, filled in from reference TRBV25-1 and TRBJ1-1, reads EADIYQTPRYLVIGTGKKITLECSQTMGHDKMYWYQQDPGMELHLIHYSYGVNSTEKGDLSSESTVSRIRTEHFPLTLESARPSHTSQYLCASIEDMEGLNTEAFFGQGTRLTVV.

This clonotype has ten or more counts. The chain employs TRBV7-9 and TRBJ2-7; 7 nucleotides line up with TRBD2. CDR3 length: 16 residues. In germline, CDR1 is SEHNR, CDR2 FQNEAQ (reference sequence). V was pared by 1 base and J by 0 bases, with 6 bases of the junction left unmatched. CDR3 in amino acids: CASSLDRAGSSYEQYF. CDR3 DNA sequence: TGTGCCAGCAGCTTAGACCGAGCGGGAAGCTCCTACGAGCAGTACTTC.

At least ten counts were recorded for this clonotype. The chain employs TRBV20-1 and TRBJ1-1, with D maybe TRBD1 (5 bases). This CDR3 contains 14 residues. Germline CDR1 and CDR2: DFQATT and SNEGSKA (reference sequence). The V and J ends lost 0 bases and 4 bases respectively, with 12 bases between them. CDR3 in amino acids: CSARDPRQPTEAFF. In nucleotides, the CDR3 is TGCAGTGCTAGAGACCCTAGACAGCCCACTGAAGCTTTCTTT.

This clonotype has at least ten counts. The chain uses TRBV28 and TRBJ1-5; no clear D. The length of the CDR3 is 15 residues. V lost 3 bases and J 0 bases, leaving 9 bases between the germline ends. Germline V gene lookup returns CDR1 MDHEN and CDR2 SYDVKM. The CDR3 coding sequence is TGTGCCAGCAGTTTGGCGGGATATAGCAATCAGCCCCAGCATTTT. Protein sequence: CASSLAGYSNQPQHF.

This clonotype was counted at least ten times. This chain links TRBV28 with TRBJ1-1; D is perhaps TRBD1 (5 bases). The CDR3 is made up of 15 amino acids. Germline V gene sequence: CDR1 MDHEN, CDR2 SYDVKM. With 6 bases removed from V and 1 base from J, the gap between germline ends came to 15 bases. The CDR3 loop is CASRSLIDRNTEAFF. The CDR3 DNA is TGTGCCAGCAGATCCCTTATAGACAGGAACACTGAAGCTTTCTTT.

This clonotype showed up many times. V is TRBV20-1 and J is TRBJ2-7, with 7 bases aligning to TRBD1. The V and J ends lost 3 bases and 6 bases, in that order; junction bases with no gene match: 8. CDR1 is DFQATT and CDR2 is SNEGSKA in the germline V gene (reference sequence). This CDR3 is built from 13 residues. DNA for the CDR3: TGCAGTGCTAGCGGAACAGGGGTCTCCGAGCAGTACTTC. Protein product: CSASGTGVSEQYF.

The sample holds many counts of this clonotype. The V and J genes are TRBV9 and TRBJ2-7, with 10 bases matching TRBD2. Trimming took 2 bases from V and 7 from J; bases not matched to a gene: 9. The CDR3 covers 15 residues. Germline V gene sequence: CDR1 SGDLS, CDR2 YYNGEE. CDR3 sequence (DNA): TGTGCCAGCAGCGTTGGGACTAGCGCCTTTAGAGAGCAGTACTTC. Translating it yields CASSVGTSAFREQYF.

In its sample, this clonotype was seen many times. The chain links TRBV12-3 or TRBV12-4 to TRBJ2-7; maybe TRBD2 (7 bases). V shed 2 bases and J shed 9 bases, with 20 bases lying between them. The CDR3 totals 15 residues. The CDR3 nucleotides are TGTGCCAGCAGTTTAACGCGTGGGGGGGCTTTCGGGCAGTACTTC. It codes for CASSLTRGGAFGQYF.

This clonotype was counted at least ten times. This chain links TRBV10-3 with TRBJ2-3, with D possibly matching TRBD1 (6 bases). The germline gives CDR1 ENHRY, CDR2 SYGVKD. V was shortened by 6 bases and J by 2 bases, with 15 bases between the two germline ends. There are 15 residues in the CDR3. The DNA for the CDR3 is TGTGCCATCAGCCCGGACAGAGTCTCCACAGATACGCAGTATTTT. Protein product: CAISPDRVSTDTQYF.

The chain couples TRBV10-1 to TRBJ1-5, with TRBD1 matching 8 bases. J was trimmed by 3 bases and V by 2 bases; bases with no gene match: 3. Germline V gene lookup returns CDR1 WNHNN and CDR2 SYGVQD (reference sequence). CDR3 length equals 15 residues. The CDR3 reads CASSEGQGPNQPQHF. For the CDR3, the DNA is TGCGCCAGCAGTGAGGGACAGGGACCCAATCAGCCCCAGCATTTT.